The T cell receptor beta chain described here comes from a study of OX40 agonist ivuxolimab in advanced cancers. The CDR3 runs 14 residues. Trimming took off 4 bases at V and 7 bases at J, with 16 bases between the two ends. Germline V lookup: CDR1 LGHNA, CDR2 YNFKEQ. The assay was immunoSEQ multiplex PCR, and TCRdb's table has in-frame clones only and misses some. The sample consists of 55,000 to 65,000 clones, around 83% of them appearing once. The chain joins TRBV4-2 to TRBJ1-2; TRBD1 might be the D (6 bases). This receptor was identified in an adult with an advanced solid tumor such as melanoma, head and neck, liver or kidney cancer. The input for sequencing was CD4+ or CD8+ T cells sorted from blood, taken in a trial of the OX40 agonist ivuxolimab. The CDR3 region is CASSRWGGAGGYTF. The CDR3 nucleotides read TGTGCCAGCAGCCGCTGGGGGGGGGCTGGTGGCTACACCTTC.